The 10 T cell receptor beta chains below come from one sample, sequenced in a study of regulatory T cells in long-lasting Graves disease. To make TCR beta libraries, researchers used iRepertoire HTBI primers and Arm-PCR of CDR3 regions. TCRdb reprocessed the multiplex PCR reads with MiXCR, giving one entry per CDR3 protein. The repertoire holds some 220,000 distinct CDR3 sequences, with approximately 19% as singletons. Specified time point: newly diagnosed GD, antithyroid drugs for less than 3 months. Preparation of the TCR library used RNA extracted from PBMCs. These records were also assigned to another study, of T cells in Graves' hyperthyroidism and ophthalmopathy.

This specimen consisted of peripheral blood mononuclear cells (PBMCs), obtained at new diagnosis, from a patient treated with antithyroid drugs. These receptors were taken from a woman under 40 with Graves disease.

This clonotype was seen many times. The chain carries TRBV12-3 or TRBV12-4 and TRBJ1-3; 8 positions match TRBD1. V lost 4 bases, J lost 4 bases, and 6 bases stayed unmatched. The CDR3 consists of 15 residues. The CDR3 reads CASSSGGAWGNTIYF. The CDR3 coding sequence is TGTGCCAGCAGTTCAGGGGGCGCGTGGGGAAACACCATATATTTT.

This clonotype has ten or more counts. V usage is TRBV27 and J usage is TRBJ2-7; tentative D call: TRBD2 (6 bases). V lost 10 bases and J 2 bases, leaving 18 bases between the germline ends. CDR1 and CDR2 from the germline V gene are MNHEY and SMNVEV (reference sequence). The CDR3 has 14 amino acids. The CDR3 sequence: CATYPRGAPYEQYF. CDR3 nucleotide sequence: TGTGCCACCTATCCTCGCGGGGCGCCCTACGAGCAGTACTTC.

This clonotype was detected many times. V gene TRBV5-1 combines with J gene TRBJ1-4; D is undetermined. The CDR3 spans 14 residues. The ends were cut back, 0 bases at V and 4 bases at J, with 7 bases in the middle. Germline V gene sequence: CDR1 SGHRS, CDR2 YFSETQ. The CDR3 sequence: CASSLGQINEKLFF. The CDR3 DNA follows: TGCGCCAGCAGCTTGGGGCAGATTAATGAAAAACTGTTTTTT. The variable domain in full, with the rest retrieved from reference TRBV5-1 and TRBJ1-4, is KAGVTQTPRYLIKTRGQQVTLSCSPISGHRSVSWYQQTPGQGLQFLFEYFSETQRNKGNFPGRFSGRQFSNSRSEMNVSTLELGDSALYLCASSLGQINEKLFFGSGTQLSVL.

This clonotype came up many times. This sequence joins TRBV5-1 and TRBJ1-6, with a weak D call TRBD1 (5 bases). This CDR3 is built from 15 residues. Germline V lookup: CDR1 SGHRS, CDR2 YFSETQ. With 2 bases removed from V and 10 bases from J, the gap between germline ends came to 16 bases. The CDR3 here is CASSLPQGSESPLHF. The CDR3 DNA follows: TGCGCCAGCAGCTTACCTCAGGGATCGGAATCACCCCTCCACTTT.

This clonotype has just a few counts. The chain carries TRBV20-1 and TRBJ2-5; tentative D call: TRBD2 (6 bases). Germline-derived CDR1 and CDR2 are DFQATT and SNEGSKA (reference sequence). Trimming cost V 1 base and J 4 bases, with 16 bases left between them. CDR3 length equals 15 residues. This CDR3 reads CSARGYRLDGETQYF. CDR3 sequence (DNA): TGCAGTGCTAGAGGATACAGACTAGACGGAGAGACCCAGTACTTC.

This clonotype has at least ten counts. The chain uses TRBV7-9 and TRBJ2-2; D is ambiguous. CDR1 SEHNR and CDR2 FQNEAQ come from the germline V gene (reference sequence). Trimming left V 1 base short and J 6 bases short, with 3 bases between. CDR3 length equals 12 residues. The CDR3 region has the DNA TGTGCCAGCAGCTTAGTGTCCGGGGAGCTGTTTTTT. Its protein product is CASSLVSGELFF.

The sample holds many counts of this clonotype. The CDR3 bases are TGCAGTACCTTAGCGGCCCAGACCCAGTACTTC. The encoded protein is CSTLAAQTQYF. This chain connects TRBV20-1 to TRBJ2-5, with D possibly being TRBD2 (6 bases). Trimming stripped 8 bases from V and 6 bases from J, with 13 bases between. Germline CDR1 is DFQATT and CDR2 is SNEGSKA (reference sequence). The CDR3 contains 11 residues.

V gene TRBV6-9 combines with J gene TRBJ1-2; D not resolved. The germline gives CDR1 MNHGY, CDR2 SVAAGI. CDR3 length: 15 residues. V was cut by 3 bases and J by 7 bases, with 18 bases left in between. CDR3 amino acids: CASSYPERDGVGYTF. The CDR3 region has the DNA TGTGCCAGCAGTTACCCAGAAAGGGATGGGGTTGGCTACACCTTC.

This clonotype appeared a few times. This chain links TRBV9 with TRBJ2-7; D may be TRBD1 or TRBD2 (6 bases each). CDR1 and CDR2 from the germline V gene are SGDLS and YYNGEE. Trimming took 0 bases from V and 4 from J, leaving 17 bases between them. The CDR3 is 16 amino acids. The CDR3 sequence: CASSVEAGGFLYEQYF. CDR3 coding DNA: TGTGCCAGCAGCGTAGAGGCCGGGGGCTTTTTATACGAGCAGTACTTC.

The sample holds a few counts of this clonotype. A read error likely explains this, since a far larger clone differs by one base. V gene TRBV7-9 combines with J gene TRBJ2-3; a weak D match, TRBD2 (5 bases). V was clipped by 4 bases and J by 6 bases, with 8 bases between them. The CDR3 is 12 residues long. Germline V gene data show CDR1 as SEHNR and CDR2 as FQNEAQ (reference sequence). CDR3 DNA sequence: TGTGCCAGCAGCTCCACGGGGGATACGCAGTATTTT. Translation: CASSSTGDTQYF.